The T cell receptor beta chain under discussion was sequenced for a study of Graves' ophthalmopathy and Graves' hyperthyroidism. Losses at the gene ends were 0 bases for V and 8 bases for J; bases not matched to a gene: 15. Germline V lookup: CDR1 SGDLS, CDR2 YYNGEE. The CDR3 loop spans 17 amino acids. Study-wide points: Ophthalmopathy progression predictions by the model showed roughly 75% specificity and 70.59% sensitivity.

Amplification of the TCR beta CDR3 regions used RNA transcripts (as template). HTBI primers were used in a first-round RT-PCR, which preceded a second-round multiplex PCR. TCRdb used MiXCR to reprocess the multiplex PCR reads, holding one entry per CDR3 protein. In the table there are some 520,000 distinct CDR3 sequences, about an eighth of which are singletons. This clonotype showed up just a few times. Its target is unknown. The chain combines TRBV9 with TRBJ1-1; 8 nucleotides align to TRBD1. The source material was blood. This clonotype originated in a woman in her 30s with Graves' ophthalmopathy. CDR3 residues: CASSVASLGQAAEEAFF. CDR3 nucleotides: TGTGCCAGCAGCGTAGCTAGTCTGGGACAGGCGGCGGAGGAAGCTTTCTTT.